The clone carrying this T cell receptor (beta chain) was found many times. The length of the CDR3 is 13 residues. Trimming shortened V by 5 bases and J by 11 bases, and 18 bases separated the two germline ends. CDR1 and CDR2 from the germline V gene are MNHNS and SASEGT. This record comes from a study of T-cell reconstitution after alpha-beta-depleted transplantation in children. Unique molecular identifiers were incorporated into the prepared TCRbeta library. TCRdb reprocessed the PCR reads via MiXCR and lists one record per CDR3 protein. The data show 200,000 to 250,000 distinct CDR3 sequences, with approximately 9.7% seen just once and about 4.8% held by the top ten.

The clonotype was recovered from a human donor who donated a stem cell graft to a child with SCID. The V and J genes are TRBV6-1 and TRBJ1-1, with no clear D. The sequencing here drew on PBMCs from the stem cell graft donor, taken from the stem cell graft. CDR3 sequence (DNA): TGTGCCAGCAGTCCCCGACCAGATGGCGCGGCTTTCTTT. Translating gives CASSPRPDGAAFF.